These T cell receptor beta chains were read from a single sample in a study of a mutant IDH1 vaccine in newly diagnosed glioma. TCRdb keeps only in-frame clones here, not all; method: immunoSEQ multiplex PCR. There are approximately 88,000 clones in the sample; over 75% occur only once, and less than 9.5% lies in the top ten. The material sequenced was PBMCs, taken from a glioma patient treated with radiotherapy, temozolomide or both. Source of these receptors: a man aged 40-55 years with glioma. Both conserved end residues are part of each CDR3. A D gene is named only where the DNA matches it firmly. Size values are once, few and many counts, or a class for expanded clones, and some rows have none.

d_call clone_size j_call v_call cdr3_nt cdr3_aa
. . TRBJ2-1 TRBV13 TGTGCCAGCAACCTACAATCGGGGTACAATGAGCAGTTCTTC CASNLQSGYNEQFF
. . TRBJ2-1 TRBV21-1 TGTGCCAGCAGCAGCCCCCCCGGCCCAGACAATGAGCAGTTCTTC CASSSPPGPDNEQFF
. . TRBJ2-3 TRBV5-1 TGCGCCAGCAGCTTGGCGCCCACGAGCACAGATACGCAGTATTTT CASSLAPTSTDTQYF
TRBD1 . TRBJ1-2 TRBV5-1 TGCGCCAGCAGCTTGGCCCTTCCGGGACAGGGAATAGGGGGCTACACCTTC CASSLALPGQGIGGYTF
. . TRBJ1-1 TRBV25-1 TGTGCCAGCAGCGATTGGGACGCGAAGGGAACTGAAGCTTTCTTT CASSDWDAKGTEAFF
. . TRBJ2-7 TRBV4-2 TGTGCCAGCAGCCAAGAAGCAGAATACGAGCAGTACTTC CASSQEAEYEQYF
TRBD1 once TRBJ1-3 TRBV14 TGTGCCAGCAGCCACCGGACAGGGGTTGGAAACACCATATATTTT CASSHRTGVGNTIYF
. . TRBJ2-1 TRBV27 TGTGCCAGCAGTTTATCGTGGGGGGTCGGTAATGAGCAGTTCTTC CASSLSWGVGNEQFF
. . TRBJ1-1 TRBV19 TGTGCCAGTGGGGGTTCGAACACTGAAGCTTTCTTT CASGGSNTEAFF
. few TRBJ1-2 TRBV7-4 TGTGCCAGCAGCTCGTCAAGGGCGGAGGGCTACACCTTC CASSSSRAEGYTF
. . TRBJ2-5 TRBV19 TGTGCCAGTAGCACGGACGGTCAAGAGACCCAGTACTTC CASSTDGQETQYF
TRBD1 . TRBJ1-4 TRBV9 TGTGCCAGCAGCGCCGACAGGGACCGAGAAAAACTGTTTTTT CASSADRDREKLFF
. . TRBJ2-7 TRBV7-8 TGTGCCAGCAGCCGGATCGGGACCGCCTACGAGCAGTACTTC CASSRIGTAYEQYF
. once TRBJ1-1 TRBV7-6 TGTGCCAGCAGCTTATCCCCTGGCACTGAAGCTTTCTTT CASSLSPGTEAFF
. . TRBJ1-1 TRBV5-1 TGCGCCAGCAGCTTGAATCAGGCCTTGAACACTGAAGCTTTCTTT CASSLNQALNTEAFF
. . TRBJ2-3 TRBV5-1 TGCGCCAGCAGCTTGGGACAAATCGATACGCAGTATTTT CASSLGQIDTQYF
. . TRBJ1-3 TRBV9 TGTGCCAGCAGCGTAGATGGCGGGACTGGAAACACCATATATTTT CASSVDGGTGNTIYF
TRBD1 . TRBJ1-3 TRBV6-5 TGTGCCAGCAGTTACTCGGGACAGGGAGGAAACACCATATATTTT CASSYSGQGGNTIYF
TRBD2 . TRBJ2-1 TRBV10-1 TGCGCCAGCCATAGCGGGGAGGGCGCAAATGAGCAGTTCTTC CASHSGEGANEQFF
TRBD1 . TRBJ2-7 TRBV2 TGTGCCAGGGGGGGACAGGGGTCCTCCTACGAGCAGTACTTC CARGGQGSSYEQYF
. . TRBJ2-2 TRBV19 TGTGCCAGTAGTATGGGGCTCGTCAGGGCGAACACCGGGGAGCTGTTTTTT CASSMGLVRANTGELFF
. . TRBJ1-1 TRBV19 TGTGCCAGTAGTATCGTGAACACTGAAGCTTTCTTT CASSIVNTEAFF
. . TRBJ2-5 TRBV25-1 TGTGCCAGCAGTGAACAACAGAGAATTTTAGGAGAGACCCAGTACTTC CASSEQQRILGETQYF
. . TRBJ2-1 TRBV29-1 TGCAGCGTAGCGGGGACAGTCTCCTACAATGAGCAGTTCTTC CSVAGTVSYNEQFF
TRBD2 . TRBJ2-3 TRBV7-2 TGTGCCAGCAGCCCACACGGGACTAGCGGGGGGGGGTCAGATACGCAGTATTTT CASSPHGTSGGGSDTQYF
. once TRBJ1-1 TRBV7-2 TGTGCCAGCAGCTTAGAGCAGAACACTGAAGCTTTCTTT CASSLEQNTEAFF
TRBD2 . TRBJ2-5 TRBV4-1 TGCGCCAGCAGCCAAGATCCCCCCGGGGGGGTCCAAGAGACCCAGTACTTC CASSQDPPGGVQETQYF
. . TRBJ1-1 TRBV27 TGTGCCAGCACCGGTCTTCAGGGGCTTACTGAAGCTTTCTTT CASTGLQGLTEAFF
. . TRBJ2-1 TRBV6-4 TGTGCCAGCAGTCAATCCACCAGGGGTGAGCAGTTCTTC CASSQSTRGEQFF
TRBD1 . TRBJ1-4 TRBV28 TGTGCCAGCAGCTCCGGGACAGGGGCTGAAAAACTGTTTTTT CASSSGTGAEKLFF
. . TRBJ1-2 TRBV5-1 TGCGCCAGCAGCTTGGGACCGGGACACCCAAGGTATGGCTACACCTTC CASSLGPGHPRYGYTF
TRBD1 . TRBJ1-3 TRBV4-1 TGCGCCAGCAGCCATCCGGGACAGGGGCAAAACACCATATATTTT CASSHPGQGQNTIYF
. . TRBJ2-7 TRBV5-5 TGTGCCAGCAGCTGGACTGGACTCTCCTACGAGCAGTACTTC CASSWTGLSYEQYF
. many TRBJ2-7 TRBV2 TGTGCCAGCAGTGAAAGGGTCGGCAGGGTTTATGAGCAGTACTTC CASSERVGRVYEQYF
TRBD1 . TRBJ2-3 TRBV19 TGTGCCAGTAGTACCCGGGACAGGTTCACAGATACGCAGTATTTT CASSTRDRFTDTQYF
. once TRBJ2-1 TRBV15 TGTGCCACCAGCTCGACCCGGAACTCCTACAATGAGCAGTTCTTC CATSSTRNSYNEQFF
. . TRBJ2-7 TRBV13 TGTGCCAGCAGCCCCGGGACCCGTCACGAGCAGTACTTC CASSPGTRHEQYF
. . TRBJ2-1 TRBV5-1 TGCGCCAGCAGTCCCCTAGCGCGCCCCAATGAGCAGTTCTTC CASSPLARPNEQFF
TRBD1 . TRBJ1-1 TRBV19 TGTGCCAGTAGTCTTCAGGGGGAGAGCACTGAAGCTTTCTTT CASSLQGESTEAFF
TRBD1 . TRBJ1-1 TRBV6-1 TGCGCCAGCAGGGGACAGGGCAAGGCTGAAGCTTTCTTT CASRGQGKAEAFF
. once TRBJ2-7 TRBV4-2 TGTGCCAGCAGCGAAGAGCCTGGTTCCTCCTACGAGCAGTACTTC CASSEEPGSSYEQYF
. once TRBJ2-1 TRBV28 TGTGCCAGCAGTTTAGGCCCCCCGCTGCAGTTCTTC CASSLGPPLQFF
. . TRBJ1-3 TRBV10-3 TGTGCCATCAGTGGGACGGCTGGAAACACCATATATTTT CAISGTAGNTIYF
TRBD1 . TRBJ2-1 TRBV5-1 TGCGCCAGCAGCTTGGTTGGACAGGGGGGTAATGAGCAGTTCTTC CASSLVGQGGNEQFF
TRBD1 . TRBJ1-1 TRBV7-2 TGTGCCAGCAGCTTAGGGTCGACAGGGGGGATGAACACTGAAGCTTTCTTT CASSLGSTGGMNTEAFF
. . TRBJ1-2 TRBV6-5 TGTGCCAGCAGTTACCAGGGAAATGGCTACACCTTC CASSYQGNGYTF